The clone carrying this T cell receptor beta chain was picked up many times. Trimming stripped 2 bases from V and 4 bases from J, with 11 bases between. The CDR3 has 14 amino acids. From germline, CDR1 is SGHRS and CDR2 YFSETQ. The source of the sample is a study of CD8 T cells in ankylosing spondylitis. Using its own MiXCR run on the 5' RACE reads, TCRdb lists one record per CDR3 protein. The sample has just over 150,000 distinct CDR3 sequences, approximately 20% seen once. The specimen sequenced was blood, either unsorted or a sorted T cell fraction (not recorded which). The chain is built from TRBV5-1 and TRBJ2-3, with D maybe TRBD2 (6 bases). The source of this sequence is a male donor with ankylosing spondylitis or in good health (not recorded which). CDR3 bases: TGCGCCAGCAGCTTAGGAGGGACCCCAGATACGCAGTATTTT. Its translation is CASSLGGTPDTQYF.